A single sample gave rise to the 19 T cell receptor beta chains below, sequenced in a study of blood T cell repertoires in COVID-19. Sequenced by immunoSEQ multiplex PCR; TCRdb stores in-frame clones only, minus some. The table shows roughly 320,000 clones, with 85% to 95% occurring only once. Sequencing was carried out using PBMCs or T cells enriched from blood (not recorded which). These TCRs come from a woman in her twenties or thirties who had been exposed to COVID-19.

V gene TRBV23-1 combines with J gene TRBJ1-2; D unclear. TRBV23-1 is treated as an ORF (open reading frame) with a function not yet certain. V lost 0 bases, J lost 6 bases, and 8 bases lay in between. The CDR3 has 13 amino acids. The CDR3 DNA reads TGCGCCAGCAGTCAATCTAGAGGTAATGGCTACACCTTC. Its translation: CASSQSRGNGYTF.

In regard to this clone: The germline gene is not matched at one end of the junction; a read error may be the cause. The CDR3 spells CASSHGESNF. The CDR3 DNA follows: TGCGCCAGCAGCCACGGGGAAAGCAACTTC. The rearrangement joins TRBV4-1 to TRBJ1-2; no clear D gene. The CDR3 is 10 amino acids. The germline CDR1 and CDR2 sequences are MGHRA and YSYEKL.

This clone was counted once. The CDR3 nucleotides are TGTGCCAGTAGGGAGGGGGCGCTGCCTTATGGCTACACCTTC. Residues: CASREGALPYGYTF. The chain uses TRBV19 and TRBJ1-2; 7 nucleotides agree with TRBD1. Germline V gene sequence: CDR1 LNHDA, CDR2 SQIVND (reference sequence). J lost 5 bases, V lost 6 bases, and 9 bases had no gene match. The CDR3 contains 14 residues.

The chain employs TRBV3-1 (or the pseudogene TRBV3-2) and TRBJ1-1, with 12 bases lining up with TRBD1. The CDR3 consists of 17 residues. Per germline, CDR1 LGHDT and CDR2 YNNKEL (reference sequence). With V trimmed by 4 bases and J by 1 base, 7 bases remained unmatched. The chain's CDR3 is CASSPGTGGLGNTEAFF. The CDR3 DNA reads as TGTGCCAGCAGCCCCGGGACAGGGGGCTTGGGGAACACTGAAGCTTTCTTT.

This chain links TRBV6-5 with TRBJ2-1, with a weak D call TRBD2 (6 bases). The germline V and J ends were trimmed by 6 bases and 3 bases, with 15 bases remaining between them. The CDR3 spans 15 residues. From germline, CDR1 is MNHEY and CDR2 SVGAGI. The CDR3 sequence: CASSPSRGIYNEQFF. As DNA, the CDR3 is TGTGCCAGCAGCCCCTCCCGCGGGATCTACAATGAGCAGTTCTTC.

The rearrangement joins TRBV30 to TRBJ2-1; 11 nucleotides match TRBD1. J lost 7 bases, V lost 2 bases, and 7 bases had no gene match. The CDR3 contains 15 residues. CDR1 is GTSNPN, CDR2 SVGIG, per germline (reference sequence). The DNA of the CDR3 is TGTGCCTGGAGTACGGGGACAGGGGGTTTTAATGAGCAGTTCTTC. It codes for CAWSTGTGGFNEQFF.

The rearrangement links TRBV9 to TRBJ1-1; D remains unclear. The V end was cut by 6 bases, the J end by 2 bases, with 14 bases between. There are 14 residues in the CDR3. The germline V gene has CDR1 SGDLS and CDR2 YYNGEE. The CDR3, as DNA: TGTGCCAGCACCGCGGGGAATACCAACACTGAAGCTTTCTTT. Translated: CASTAGNTNTEAFF.

The chain is built from TRBV10-3 and TRBJ2-2; TRBD1 aligns across 8 bases. CDR1 is ENHRY and CDR2 is SYGVKD in the germline V gene. The V segment lost 3 bases and the J segment 6 bases; nucleotides outside the gene matches: 9. The CDR3 spans 16 residues. The CDR3 is CAISDYGQGIAGELFF. The CDR3 bases are TGTGCCATCAGTGATTACGGACAGGGTATCGCCGGGGAGCTGTTTTTT.

Only a few counts were recorded for this clone. The chain recombines TRBV4-1 with TRBJ2-1; weak D call: TRBD1 (6 bases). The germline V gene encodes CDR1 MGHRA and CDR2 YSYEKL. The CDR3 sequence is 17 residues long. Trimming left V 3 bases short and J 12 bases short, with 27 bases between. As DNA, the CDR3 is TGCGCCAGCAGCCACCCCACCGCCCCCGGGACACCCCCCGGGCAGTTCTTC. It is translated as CASSHPTAPGTPPGQFF.

The chain employs TRBV2 and TRBJ1-2; D gene unclear. With 4 bases removed from V and 0 bases from J, the gap between germline ends came to 12 bases. The CDR3 runs 15 residues. CDR1 is SNHLY and CDR2 is FYNNEI in the germline V gene. The CDR3 protein is CASSGNSPTNYGYTF. In nucleotides, the CDR3 is TGTGCCAGCAGTGGGAACAGCCCGACTAACTATGGCTACACCTTC. The full variable domain, its missing parts supplied by reference TRBV2 and TRBJ1-2, is EPEVTQTPSHQVTQMGQEVILRCVPISNHLYFYWYRQILGQKVEFLVSFYNNEISEKSEIFDDQFSVERPDGSNFTLKIRSTKLEDSAMYFCASSGNSPTNYGYTFGSGTRLTVV.

V gene TRBV7-9 combines with J gene TRBJ1-1, with a possible D match to TRBD1 (5 bases). Germline values: CDR1 SEHNR, CDR2 FQNEAQ (reference sequence). CDR3 size: 16 residues. Deletions cut 7 bases from V and 3 bases from J, with 21 bases between. The CDR3 protein is CASTPYGGWGDTEAFF. The CDR3 DNA is TGTGCCAGCACCCCCTATGGCGGCTGGGGGGACACTGAAGCTTTCTTT.

The rearrangement links TRBV2 to TRBJ1-2, with 9 bases that match TRBD1. Unmatched junction bases numbered 3, after V lost 5 bases and J lost 8 bases. CDR3 length: 12 residues. Germline CDR1 reads SNHLY; CDR2 reads FYNNEI. CDR3 residues: CASSSQGAGYTF. For the CDR3, the DNA is TGTGCCAGCAGTTCACAGGGGGCAGGCTACACCTTC.

This chain links TRBV5-8 with TRBJ1-2, with D uncertain. Per the germline V gene, CDR1 is SGHTS and CDR2 is YDEGEE. V lost 3 bases, J lost 8 bases, and 20 bases lay in between. The CDR3 covers 15 residues. This chain's CDR3 is CASSWKKFPGVGYTF. DNA for the CDR3: TGTGCCAGCAGCTGGAAAAAGTTTCCAGGTGTAGGCTACACCTTC. Filled out from reference TRBV5-8 and TRBJ1-2, the complete variable domain reads EAGVTQSPTHLIKTRGQQATLRCSPISGHTSVYWYQQALGLGLQFLLWYDEGEERNRGNFPPRFSGRQFPNYSSELNVNALELEDSALYLCASSWKKFPGVGYTFGSGTRLTVV.

The chain links TRBV6-5 to TRBJ1-5, with D tentatively TRBD1 (6 bases). V gave up 6 bases and J gave up 5 bases, with 11 bases separating them. The germline CDR1 and CDR2 sequences are MNHEY and SVGAGI. The CDR3 spans 13 residues. The CDR3 is CASRQGLHQPQHF. CDR3 in DNA: TGTGCCAGCAGACAGGGTCTTCATCAGCCCCAGCATTTT.

This chain joins TRBV10-3 and TRBJ1-2, with D perhaps matching TRBD1 (5 bases). CDR1 is ENHRY and CDR2 is SYGVKD in the germline V gene. The CDR3 has 15 amino acids. V lost 1 base and J 8 bases, leaving 17 bases between the germline ends. CDR3 sequence (DNA): TGTGCCATCAGTGAGTACTCCCAGGGTAGGAAAGGCTACACCTTC. Translation gives CAISEYSQGRKGYTF.

The table lists this clone with a few counts. The V call is TRBV19, the J call TRBJ1-6; 7 nucleotides line up with TRBD1. This CDR3 comprises 15 residues. Germline trimming cut 5 bases from V and 7 bases from J; bases unmatched to any gene: 8. The V gene's germline CDR1 is LNHDA and CDR2 SQIVND (reference sequence). DNA for the CDR3: TGTGCCAGTAGTCTTACCGGGACAGTGAATTCACCCCTCCACTTT. Protein: CASSLTGTVNSPLHF.

This clone was seen once. The rearrangement uses TRBV9 and TRBJ2-1, with 10 bases matching TRBD2. The V gene end was trimmed by 7 bases and the J gene end by 4 bases; junction bases not matched to a gene: 8. Germline assignment: CDR1 SGDLS and CDR2 YYNGEE. This CDR3 contains 15 residues. CDR3 bases: TGTGCCAGCGGAGATGAGCGGGGGGGTTACAATGAGCAGTTCTTC. Protein sequence: CASGDERGGYNEQFF.

This clone was observed once. The chain employs TRBV4-3 and TRBJ1-2, with a weak D call TRBD1 (6 bases). The CDR3 has 16 residues. The germline V and J ends were trimmed by 1 base and 6 bases, with 18 bases remaining between them. Germline V gene lookup returns CDR1 LGHNA and CDR2 YSLEER. CDR3 residues: CASSQVSVQGQDGYTF. CDR3 bases: TGCGCCAGCAGCCAAGTTAGTGTTCAGGGGCAGGATGGCTACACCTTC.

The rearrangement joins TRBV2 to TRBJ1-2; D perhaps matches TRBD1 (5 bases). Trimming stripped 2 bases from V and 1 base from J, with 5 bases between. From germline, CDR1 is SNHLY and CDR2 FYNNEI. The length of the CDR3 is 13 residues. The CDR3 here is CASSEQGNYGYTF. The CDR3 region has the DNA TGTGCCAGCAGTGAACAGGGTAACTATGGCTACACCTTC. The full variable domain, completed using reference TRBV2 and TRBJ1-2, is EPEVTQTPSHQVTQMGQEVILRCVPISNHLYFYWYRQILGQKVEFLVSFYNNEISEKSEIFDDQFSVERPDGSNFTLKIRSTKLEDSAMYFCASSEQGNYGYTFGSGTRLTVV.